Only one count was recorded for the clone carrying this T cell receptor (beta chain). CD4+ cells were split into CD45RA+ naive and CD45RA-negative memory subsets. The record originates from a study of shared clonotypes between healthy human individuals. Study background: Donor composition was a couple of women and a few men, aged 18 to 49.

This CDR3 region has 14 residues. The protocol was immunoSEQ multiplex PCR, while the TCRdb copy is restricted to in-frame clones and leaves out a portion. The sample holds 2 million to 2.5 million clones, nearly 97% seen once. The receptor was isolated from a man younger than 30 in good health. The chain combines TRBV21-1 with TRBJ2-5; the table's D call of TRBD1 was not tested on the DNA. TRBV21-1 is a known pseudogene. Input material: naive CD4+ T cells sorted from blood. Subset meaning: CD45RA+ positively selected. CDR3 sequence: CASHGTGMMETQYF. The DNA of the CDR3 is TGTGCCAGCCATGGTACAGGGATGATGGAGACCCAGTACTTC.